These 8 T cell receptor beta chains share one sample of origin, sequenced in a study of human T cells and chemical hapten exposure. Time point reported: patch test 3, about 24 weeks after DPC sensitization. Treatment reported: therapeutic diphenylcyclopropenone sensitization with weekly scalp DPC. Total RNA was extracted from unfractionated whole blood. TCRdb passed the RACE reads through MiXCR, listing each CDR3 protein once. The table lists 38,000 or so distinct CDR3 sequences, more than 8% of them singletons, with roughly 25% in the top ten. The material sequenced was whole blood, taken in connection with sensitization to the hapten diphenylcyclopropenone (DPC). The receptors were gathered from a man in his forties or fifties with alopecia areata. Some clones in this sample may be carry-over from other donors' samples.

This clonotype was counted between two and nine times. This rearrangement joins TRBV7-2 to TRBJ2-5; maybe TRBD2 (6 bases). Germline V gene data show CDR1 as SGHTA and CDR2 as FQGNSA. This CDR3 spans 13 amino acids. Deletions cut 2 bases from V and 7 bases from J, with 11 bases between. The CDR3 DNA follows: TGTGCCAGCAGCTTAACGGGGGACTTGACCCAGTACTTC. Protein product: CASSLTGDLTQYF.

This clonotype was counted at least ten times. The chain combines TRBV6-1 with TRBJ2-2, with 7 bases matching TRBD1. Germline V gene sequence: CDR1 MNHNS, CDR2 SASEGT. J gave up 5 bases and V 7 bases, and 7 bases lay outside the gene matches. CDR3 length: 14 residues. In DNA, the CDR3 is TGTGCCAGCAAGGGGGCGGTAGCGACCGGGGAGCTGTTTTTT. This sequence encodes CASKGAVATGELFF.

Ten or more counts support this clonotype. The chain links TRBV29-1 to TRBJ2-5; D not resolved. V shed 0 bases and J shed 5 bases, with 13 bases lying between them. Germline loops: CDR1 SQVTM, CDR2 ANQGSEA. The CDR3 has 14 residues. CDR3 residues: CSVEDSSRLETQYF. DNA of the CDR3: TGCAGCGTTGAAGATTCCTCTAGGCTGGAGACCCAGTACTTC.

This clonotype was found many times. V gene TRBV5-1 combines with J gene TRBJ2-7, with 8 bases aligning to TRBD1. V trimming: 0 bases; J trimming: 2 bases; junction bases outside the gene matches: 7. Germline lookup yields CDR1 SGHRS and CDR2 YFSETQ. The CDR3 loop spans 16 amino acids. Here the CDR3 reads CASSLAPGQAAYEQYF. The CDR3 DNA follows: TGCGCCAGCAGCTTGGCACCGGGACAGGCAGCCTACGAGCAGTACTTC. The full variable domain, completed using reference TRBV5-1 and TRBJ2-7, is KAGVTQTPRYLIKTRGQQVTLSCSPISGHRSVSWYQQTPGQGLQFLFEYFSETQRNKGNFPGRFSGRQFSNSRSEMNVSTLELGDSALYLCASSLAPGQAAYEQYFGPGTRLTVT.

This clonotype was counted ten times or more. This sequence joins TRBV27 and TRBJ2-5, with TRBD1 matching over 7 bases. V was pared by 3 bases and J by 5 bases, with 3 bases of the junction left unmatched. Looked up from germline, CDR1 is MNHEY and CDR2 is SMNVEV (reference sequence). This CDR3 spans 13 amino acids. The CDR3 reads CASSLTGSETQYF. For the CDR3, the DNA is TGTGCCAGCAGTTTGACAGGGAGTGAGACCCAGTACTTC.

This clonotype appeared many times. The chain links TRBV29-1 to TRBJ2-1; 7 bases line up with TRBD1. The CDR3 is 15 residues long. V was clipped by 6 bases and J by 2 bases; unmatched bases: 10. Germline CDR1 SQVTM, CDR2 ANQGSEA. The CDR3 loop is CSVDHDRVPYNEQFF. The DNA for the CDR3 is TGCAGCGTAGACCACGACAGGGTACCCTACAATGAGCAGTTCTTC.

This clonotype was seen many times. The chain links TRBV7-9 to TRBJ1-1; D is unresolved. The CDR3 covers 15 residues. Germline V gene lookup returns CDR1 SEHNR and CDR2 FQNEAQ (reference sequence). Trimming removed 1 base at V and 1 base at J, with 10 bases between. The CDR3 DNA follows: TGTGCCAGCAGCTTAGTCGCAGCTTCGAACACTGAAGCTTTCTTT. Translation gives CASSLVAASNTEAFF.

Details on this clonotype: At one of its ends the junction is not consistent with the germline gene, which may arise from a read error. The chain carries TRBV12-3 or TRBV12-4 and TRBJ2-3, with 7 positions matching TRBD1. The CDR3 is 15 amino acids. In DNA form, the CDR3 reads TGTGCCTGCAGTCCATGGACAGGCGACACAGATACGCAGTATTTT. This encodes CACSPWTGDTDTQYF.